The 13 T cell receptor beta chains given below trace back to one sample, sequenced in a study of T cell clonotyping in hematopoietic cell transplantation. The time point: recipient sample about 28 days before transplant, after cytoreduction. Assay: immunoSEQ multiplex PCR; the TCRdb copy retains only in-frame clones and omits some. Here the sample spans over 25,000 clones, around 80% being singletons. The sequenced sample was peripheral blood mononuclear cells, obtained before stem cell transplant. All receptors derive from a woman aged 30 to 39 with chronic myeloid leukemia. Some clones in this sample may be carry-over from other donors' samples.

J is TRBJ2-7 and V is TRBV5-1; D call uncertain. Germline lookup yields CDR1 SGHRS and CDR2 YFSETQ. The CDR3 covers 13 residues. The ends were cut back, 0 bases at V and 4 bases at J, with 8 bases in the middle. Here the CDR3 reads CASSLGVSYEQYV. For the CDR3, the DNA is TGCGCCAGCAGCTTGGGAGTCTCATACGAGCAGTACGTC.

The chain has TRBV5-6 and TRBJ2-1, with D unresolved. Germline CDR1 reads SGHDT; CDR2 reads YYEEEE. Trimming left V 2 bases short and J 10 bases short, with 7 bases between. The CDR3 spans 11 residues. DNA of the CDR3: TGTGCCAGCAGCTTAAGAAGAGAGCAGTTCTTC. Its protein product is CASSLRREQFF. Full variable domain (outside the CDR3, taken from reference TRBV5-6 and TRBJ2-1): DAGVTQSPTHLIKTRGQQVTLRCSPKSGHDTVSWYQQALGQGPQFIFQYYEEEERQRGNFPDRFSGHQFPNYSSELNVNALLLGDSALYLCASSLRREQFFGPGTRLTVL.

The chain carries TRBV30 and TRBJ2-7; 9 nucleotides match TRBD1. The germline V gene has CDR1 GTSNPN and CDR2 SVGIG (reference sequence). The J segment lost 1 base and the V segment lost 2 bases, leaving 3 bases of the junction unmatched. The CDR3 is 14 residues long. The CDR3 DNA reads TGTGCCTGGAGTATCGGACAGGGGTCCTACGAGCAGTACTTC. It is translated as CAWSIGQGSYEQYF.

The chain is built from TRBV2 and TRBJ1-1; D not certain. Trimming shortened V by 7 bases and J by 3 bases, and 12 bases separated the two germline ends. The CDR3 is 13 residues long. Per the germline V gene, CDR1 is SNHLY and CDR2 is FYNNEI. The DNA for the CDR3 is TGTGCCAGCACCCTTCTGGCGGACACTGAAGCTTTCTTT. Translated, it gives CASTLLADTEAFF.

The J gene is TRBJ2-3, the V gene TRBV4-1; 12 nucleotides match TRBD2. Trimming at V came to 4 bases and at J to 0 bases, leaving 5 bases not matched to a gene. CDR1 and CDR2 (germline): MGHRA, YSYEKL. This CDR3 contains 17 residues. CDR3 coding DNA: TGCGCCAGCAGCCCCTACGGACTAGCGGGAAGCACAGATACGCAGTATTTT. It yields the protein CASSPYGLAGSTDTQYF.

The V gene is TRBV2, the J gene TRBJ2-5; D remains ambiguous. This CDR3 region has 14 residues. With 7 bases removed from V and 1 base from J, the gap between germline ends came to 13 bases. Germline CDR1 SNHLY, CDR2 FYNNEI. DNA of the CDR3: TGTGCCAGCACCTTGGACGGCAGCCAAGAGACCCAGTACTTC. This encodes CASTLDGSQETQYF.

This rearrangement joins TRBV2 to TRBJ2-1; weak D call: TRBD1 (5 bases). From germline, CDR1 is SNHLY and CDR2 FYNNEI. The CDR3 runs 12 residues. Between the trimmed V and J ends, which lost 4 bases and 9 bases, there was a span of 10 bases. The CDR3 is CASSARVGEQFF. The CDR3 bases are TGTGCCAGCAGTGCCAGGGTAGGTGAGCAGTTCTTC.

The rearrangement joins TRBV4-3 to TRBJ2-2, with 8 positions matching TRBD1. V gave up 4 bases and J gave up 9 bases; unmatched junction bases: 10. Germline CDR1 reads LGHNA; CDR2 reads YSLEER. The CDR3 runs to 15 residues. The CDR3 nucleotides read TGCGCCAGCAGCCCCCGGCAGGGGGCGAAGAGGGAGCTGTTTTTT. Its translation is CASSPRQGAKRELFF.

The V call is TRBV2, the J call TRBJ2-1; maybe TRBD1 (6 bases). V was shortened by 3 bases and J by 9 bases, with 18 bases between the two germline ends. Germline V gene sequence: CDR1 SNHLY, CDR2 FYNNEI. The CDR3 length is 15 residues. As DNA, the CDR3 is TGTGCCAGCAGTGATGCTCAGGGGCGCGGAGGTGAGCAGTTCTTC. Protein: CASSDAQGRGGEQFF.

This clone has only one observation. The chain joins TRBV11-2 to TRBJ2-5; D remains unclear. V lost 0 bases and J lost 7, with 6 bases in between. The CDR3 has 12 amino acids. Germline values: CDR1 SGHAT, CDR2 FQNNGV. For the CDR3, the DNA is TGTGCCAGCAGCTTAGAAACCCGGACCCAGTACTTC. This translates into CASSLETRTQYF.

The rearrangement joins TRBV7-6 to TRBJ2-3, with TRBD1 identical over 7 bases. This CDR3 has 17 amino acids. CDR1 is SGHVS and CDR2 is FNYEAQ in the germline V gene. The junction had 11 bases not matched to a gene; V was cut back by 2 bases and J by 3 bases. CDR3 sequence: CASSLSTGVRRTDTQYF. For the CDR3, the DNA is TGTGCCAGCAGCTTATCCACAGGGGTCAGGAGGACAGATACGCAGTATTTT.

The V and J genes are TRBV28 and TRBJ2-1; weak D call: TRBD2 (5 bases). The CDR3 has 13 residues. In germline, CDR1 is MDHEN, CDR2 SYDVKM. The V and J ends lost 8 bases and 4 bases respectively, with 12 bases between them. The CDR3 here is CASGLDQYNEQFF. The CDR3 DNA reads as TGTGCCAGCGGACTGGACCAGTACAATGAGCAGTTCTTC.

The chain uses TRBV21-1 and TRBJ1-2; no check of the table's D call, TRBD1, against the DNA was made. TRBV21-1 is a documented pseudogene. The CDR3 length is 13 residues. The CDR3 DNA reads as TGTGCCAGCAGCAAAGCGCTTTGGGCCGGCTACACCTTC. Translated, it gives CASSKALWAGYTF.